The 12 T cell receptor beta chains below all came from one sample that was sequenced in a study of T cell changes during pregnancy in multiple sclerosis. Sequencing was performed with immunoSEQ multiplex PCR; in TCRdb, only in-frame clones are kept and a portion is missing. The sample yields some 73,000 clones, 85% to 95% seen once. The starting material was peripheral blood, obtained in the third trimester of pregnancy. The source of these receptors is a female donor in good health, enrolled as a control in a pregnancy study.

This chain connects TRBV10-1 to TRBJ2-2; maybe TRBD2 (6 bases). The CDR3 is 13 residues long. Germline CDR1 WNHNN, CDR2 SYGVQD (reference sequence). V was shortened by 2 bases and J by 6 bases, with 7 bases between the two germline ends. CDR3 sequence reads: CASSEGEAGELFF. CDR3 DNA sequence: TGCGCCAGCAGTGAGGGGGAGGCCGGGGAGCTGTTTTTT.

This clone was recorded once. V is TRBV7-2 and J is TRBJ2-6; a possible D gene is TRBD1 (5 bases). There are 15 residues in the CDR3. Trimming cost V 4 bases and J 2 bases, with 9 bases left between them. Germline V gene lookup returns CDR1 SGHTA and CDR2 FQGNSA. CDR3 nucleotides: TGTGCCAGCAGCTCGACAGTCACTGGGGCCAACGTCCTGACTTTC. Protein: CASSSTVTGANVLTF.

The chain recombines TRBV5-4 with TRBJ2-3, with TRBD2 matching 15 bases. The CDR3 runs 17 residues. The germline V gene encodes CDR1 SGHNT and CDR2 YYREEE (reference sequence). After removal of 4 bases from V and 1 base from J, the junction contained 4 bases not matched to a gene. In nucleotides, the CDR3 is TGTGCCAGCAGCGGACTAGCGGGGGGGGTCGGCACAGATACGCAGTATTTT. This encodes CASSGLAGGVGTDTQYF.

The chain employs TRBV9 and TRBJ2-2; TRBD1 matches 7 bases. This CDR3 contains 17 residues. V shed 0 bases, J shed 4 bases, and the junction held 9 bases outside the gene matches. Germline CDR1 reads SGDLS; CDR2 reads YYNGEE. CDR3 region: CASSVAPRGRVTGELFF. The CDR3 coding sequence is TGTGCCAGCAGCGTAGCCCCGAGGGGGCGGGTCACCGGGGAGCTGTTTTTT.

The chain recombines TRBV7-2 with TRBJ2-7; 15 bases map to TRBD2. The V gene's germline CDR1 is SGHTA and CDR2 FQGNSA. The CDR3 loop spans 18 amino acids. J lost 4 bases, V lost 2 bases, and 9 bases had no gene match. CDR3 DNA sequence: TGTGCCAGCAGCTTACCCCGGACTAGCGGGGGGGCCAGGTACGAGCAGTACTTC. It codes for CASSLPRTSGGARYEQYF.

The chain recombines TRBV6-1 with TRBJ2-2; TRBD1 aligns across 7 bases. The CDR3 totals 15 residues. Germline loops: CDR1 MNHNS, CDR2 SASEGT. With V trimmed by 3 bases and J by 1 base, 2 bases remained unmatched. The CDR3 region is CASSEQGENTGELFF. Here the CDR3 DNA reads TGTGCCAGCAGTGAGCAGGGGGAGAACACCGGGGAGCTGTTTTTT.

The chain has TRBV6-6 and TRBJ2-7, with D possibly matching TRBD2 (5 bases). CDR3 length: 12 residues. Germline CDR1 MNHNY, CDR2 SVGAGI (reference sequence). Trimming pared 6 bases from V and 4 bases from J, leaving 10 bases between. CDR3 nucleotide sequence: TGTGCCAGCAGCCTAGCTGGGTACGAGCAGTACTTC. This translates into CASSLAGYEQYF.

This chain uses TRBV4-3 with TRBJ2-3; the D gene is possibly TRBD2 (5 bases). CDR1 is LGHNA, CDR2 YSLEER, per germline. The CDR3 extends over 15 amino acids. Trimming removed 4 bases from V and 6 bases from J, with 17 bases in between. The CDR3 DNA reads as TGCGCCAGCAGCCCGAGACTGGCCCGGAGGGATACGCAGTATTTT. Its translation: CASSPRLARRDTQYF.

The CDR3 DNA reads as TGTGCCAGCAGCCCCGACAGTTTCCTAAGCAATCAGCCCCAGCATTTT. Its protein product is CASSPDSFLSNQPQHF. The chain links TRBV5-5 to TRBJ1-5; a weak D match, TRBD1 (5 bases). Germline V CDR1 and CDR2: SGHKS, YYEKEE (reference sequence). The CDR3 runs to 16 residues. Deletions cut 4 bases from V and 1 base from J, with 15 bases between.

The V call is TRBV5-1, the J call TRBJ2-7; D is perhaps TRBD1 (6 bases). The CDR3 loop spans 13 amino acids. Germline V lookup: CDR1 SGHRS, CDR2 YFSETQ. V was shortened by 4 bases and J by 6 bases, with 14 bases between the two germline ends. CDR3 DNA sequence: TGCGCCAGCAGCACCCAACAGGGCTCCGAGCAGTACTTC. Amino acids: CASSTQQGSEQYF.

This chain joins TRBV6-1 and TRBJ2-2; maybe TRBD2 (8 bases). Trimming pared 3 bases from V and 6 bases from J, leaving 29 bases between. CDR3 size: 20 residues. Germline-derived CDR1 and CDR2 are MNHNS and SASEGT. The CDR3 DNA is TGTGCCAGCAGTGACCTTTCGGGACAGCTTCGCGGGAGGAGGTCCGGGGAGCTGTTTTTT. Its protein is CASSDLSGQLRGRRSGELFF.

This rearrangement joins TRBV19 to TRBJ1-4; weak D call: TRBD1 (5 bases). The V end lost 6 bases, the J end lost 5 bases, and 10 bases lay between the germline ends. Germline-derived CDR1 and CDR2 are LNHDA and SQIVND (reference sequence). The CDR3 extends over 13 amino acids. CDR3 in DNA: TGTGCCAGTAGGGAACAGGTCAATGAAAAACTGTTTTTT. It codes for CASREQVNEKLFF. The full variable domain, completed using reference TRBV19 and TRBJ1-4, is DGGITQSPKYLFRKEGQNVTLSCEQNLNHDAMYWYRQDPGQGLRLIYYSQIVNDFQKGDIAEGYSVSREKKESFPLTVTSAQKNPTAFYLCASREQVNEKLFFGSGTQLSVL.